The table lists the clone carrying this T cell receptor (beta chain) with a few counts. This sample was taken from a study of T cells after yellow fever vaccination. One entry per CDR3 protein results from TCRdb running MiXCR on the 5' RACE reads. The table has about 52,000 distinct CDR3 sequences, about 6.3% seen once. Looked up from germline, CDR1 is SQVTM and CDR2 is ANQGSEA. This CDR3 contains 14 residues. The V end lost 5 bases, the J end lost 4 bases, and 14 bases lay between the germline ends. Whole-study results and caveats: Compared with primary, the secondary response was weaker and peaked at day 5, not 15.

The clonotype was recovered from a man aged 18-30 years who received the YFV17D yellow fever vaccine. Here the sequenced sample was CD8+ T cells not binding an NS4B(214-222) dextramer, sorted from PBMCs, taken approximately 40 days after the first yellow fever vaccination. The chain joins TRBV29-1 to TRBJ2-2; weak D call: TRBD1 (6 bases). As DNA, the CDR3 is TGCAGCGTTCCCGGGACACGACCCACCGGGGAGCTGTTTTTT. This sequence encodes CSVPGTRPTGELFF.